This T cell receptor (beta chain) derives from a study of cytomegalovirus exposure and HLA in healthy donors (dated by TCRdb to between 2016 and 2019). As for the study more broadly: According to an earlier analysis of around 600 of the donors, some 180 million T cells yielded 117 million unique TCR beta sequences and about 300 Gb of sequence data. The number of donors typed differed by locus, with 629-630 for A, B, C, DRB1 and DQB1, over 500 for DQA1, 606 for DPA1, and approximately 470 for DPB1. Using immunosequencing, the study profiled T cell repertoires from roughly 650 subjects and related those repertoires to cytomegalovirus serostatus. Alongside the repertoire data, information on donor age, sex, ethnicity and CMV serostatus was compiled. A few DR-DQ haplotypes were handled as single units for association and clustering because linkage in the cohort was strong. Of the approximately 400 genotyped donors, 75% to 85% were placed in the genetic ancestry cluster associated with self-reported Caucasian donors. A later analysis re-analyzed previously published TCR beta repertoires from several hundred donors and added high-resolution HLA genotyping to study TCR occurrence patterns. HLA typing covered class I and class II loci at four-digit resolution. To decide whether each TCR beta V gene segment behaved as functional or pseudogenic, an earlier analysis of some 600 of the donors relied on high-throughput TCR beta sequencing. All discovery cohort repertoires had been generated on a single sequencing platform. Rather than drawing on any new phenotypic data, the later analysis identified candidate immune exposures from TCR beta sequences and the way those sequences occurred across donors. Along with the roughly 670-subject first cohort, a separate validation cohort of 120 different subjects was used. An early release covering 500 to 750 HLA-typed donors comprised 300 to 350 gigabases of sequencing data and tens of millions of unique TCR sequences. To predict cytomegalovirus infection status, the study combined high-throughput TCR immunosequencing, statistical association of individual TCRs with disease status, and machine learning. A later genetic analysis took genome-wide SNP genotypes for about three fifths of the 666 donors and used that subset as a discovery cohort. The study aimed to test whether cataloging public T cell receptors could reveal signatures of past pathogen exposure. Among some 400 genotyped donors of the cohort, an average of approximately 240,000 unique TCR beta nucleotide sequences were sequenced per donor, roughly 18% of them non-productive. What the study reported, not specific to this receptor: A further reported finding was that TCR beta sequences accurately predicted the HLA-A and HLA-B alleles for most subjects in the first cohort. The classifier was reported to diagnose cytomegalovirus status with high specificity and sensitivity in both the original and validation cohorts. A few of the identified cytomegalovirus-associated TCR beta chains were confirmed in vitro to be specific for cytomegalovirus antigens. A cluster of highly shared sequence variants was judged likely to be a technical artifact of the sequencing pipeline. Immune exposure information for the cohort was limited to CMV serostatus. Because counts were too low, about 18 rarely observed V segments, including chromosome 9 orphons, were excluded from the earlier analysis of some 540 of the donors. The authors suggested that the approach could potentially be extended to other disease states and immunological phenotypes. In this cohort, only TCR beta chains were sequenced, and detectable features were limited by the absence of alpha or paired-chain data. A later analysis found that HLA-associated TCR beta chains were more clonally expanded and had lower generation probabilities than equally common non-associated chains. Some IMGT-functional V segments, including TRBV6-2 and TRBV6-3, could not be told apart with the 87-base-pair reads, so those segments were excluded. Broadly in line with IMGT annotations, most TCR beta V segments showed up in productive rearrangements about 90% or about 30% of the time in an earlier analysis of approximately 640 of the donors. In the study, around 150 TCR beta chains were listed as associated with cytomegalovirus. Specific HLA alleles were associated with some 15,000 TCR beta sequences at a false discovery rate of 0.05 in a later analysis. Because HLA typing was missing for some donors at each locus, association tests included only the typed subset. Linkage disequilibrium might explain the correlated functional status among segregating V segments, but an unknown experimental factor could not be excluded. Presence/absence analyses assumed roughly uniform sequencing depth across donors, an assumption that may not hold. V-gene and J-gene trimming of TCR beta chains was associated with a missense DCLRE1C variant in a later genetic analysis, and the association was replicated in an independent cohort. According to a later analysis, parvovirus B19, influenza, CMV and Epstein-Barr virus appeared linked to several top co-occurrence clusters. A later genetic analysis reported fewer N-insertions in productive TCRs among donors in an Asian-associated ancestry cluster than the roughly 690-donor mean. Most TCR sequences were observed very rarely across donors, whereas some public TCRs were present in many individuals. When HLA alleles, especially DR and DQ, strongly co-occurred, TCR associations were difficult to assign to individual alleles. In a later analysis, most CMV-associated TCR beta chains were found to appear HLA-restricted, with HLA associations seemingly driven largely by CMV exposure. In a later analysis, TCR association rates were found to vary across HLA loci, with the most associated TCRs seen for DRB1 alleles and the fewest for HLA-C alleles.

In the case of this clone: Its antigen is still unknown. No base qualities exist here, and no much larger clone lies one base off it.

The cohort comprised some 730 healthy bone marrow donors. At the time of sampling, all cohort members were nominally healthy, though unrecorded immune exposures were likely present. The donor tested CMV seronegative, placing the donor among the 350 to 400 seronegative members of the cohort. Every donor gave a peripheral blood sample, and the peripheral blood mononuclear cells from that sample were used for TCR beta sequencing. The Qiagen DNeasy Blood Extraction Kit was used to extract genomic DNA from the blood cell samples. Library preparation used the immunoSEQ multiplex PCR assay. For the multiplex PCR, a mixture combining 60 forward primers for TCR Vbeta segments and 13 reverse primers for TCR Jbeta segments was used. The CDR3 region of rearranged TCR beta genes was amplified from genomic DNA by a multiplex PCR assay. The Illumina HiSeq System was used to sequence the amplified TCR beta libraries as 87-base-pair reads. The source study handled its data this way. A later analysis counted tens of millions of unique TCR beta chains across the 690 or so repertoires, and some 12 million of these chains were shared by at least two donors. Raw reads were error-corrected and collapsed into unique sequences with a nearest-neighbor algorithm that merged closely related sequences to remove PCR and sequencing errors. CDR3 sequences were aligned to IMGT reference sequences to assign V, D and J gene segments. For a sequence to be retained, a match of at least six nucleotides to both a V gene segment and a J gene segment was required. Rearrangements were classified as productive when the CDR3 lacked stop codons and remained in frame with V and J, and all other rearrangements were classified as non-productive. Following IMGT convention, CDR3 was defined as the stretch from the second conserved V-encoded cysteine to the conserved J-encoded phenylalanine. In an earlier analysis of roughly 610 of the donors, sequences lacking an unambiguous match to a single V gene segment were excluded. An earlier analysis of some 500 of the donors classified V segments as functional when productive rearrangements were above 56.7% and as segregating when the standard deviation between donors was above 5%. To diagnose cytomegalovirus status from the catalog of TCR beta chain sequences, a statistical classification framework was built. In a later analysis, TCR nucleotide sequences were compared against IMGT/GENE-DB human TR gene sequences so that V and J genes could be assigned. Using the TCRdist pipeline, a later analysis assigned CDR3 sequences along with most-parsimonious VDJ recombination scenarios. A later analysis defined each TCR beta chain by its CDR3 amino acid sequence plus V-gene family, and excluded reads lacking a unique V-gene family. To address suspected cross-contamination and a sequencing artifact, a later analysis removed 550 to 750 highly shared, low-generation-probability nucleotide sequences. In a later analysis, a clonal expansion index for each public chain was calculated from normalized within-repertoire ranks of inferred template counts. In a later analysis, generation probabilities were computed using a VDJ recombination model fitted to out-of-frame rearrangements, and the results were checked against IGoR. In a later analysis, hypergeometric tests were used to score TCR-TCR, TCR-HLA and TCR-CMV co-occurrence, with a repertoire-size bias correction applied to TCR pairs. To estimate false discovery rates, a later analysis permuted the HLA or CMV assignments 20 times. In a later analysis, co-occurring TCRs were grouped using DBSCAN, with TCRdist sequence similarity added in when clustering inside HLA-allele-positive subsets. For co-occurrence clustering, repertoires with fewer than 30,000 or more than 120,000 public chains were excluded, along with five or six repertoires with anomalous nucleotide sharing. TCRdb retrieved this table from immuneACCESS and kept in-frame rearrangements only. Not all clones are present; in checked studies, unresolved V genes account for under half, and no reason is known for the remainder. The V and J calls and clone size come from that table; D and trimming were worked out from the DNA. The sample yields 200,000 to 250,000 clones; roughly 85% were counted once. Of the sample, 0.24% falls within the top ten clones.

From V the trimming removes 3 bases and from J it removes 1 base, while the gene matches leave 9 bases of the junction unaccounted for. The CDR3 covers 18 residues, taking in both the cysteine and the phenylalanine. Only the CDR3 DNA is retained, 54 bases long and in frame from the first base. CDR1 and CDR2, looked up from the germline V gene, are MGHRA and YSYEKL. This sequence originates from a girl aged 2-10 years in good health and CMV-seronegative. Recombination linked TRBV4-1 to TRBJ2-3; 11 junctional bases match TRBD1. The sequenced material came from PBMCs. Here the CDR3 is given as CASSHTPGQGGGTDTQYF. The DNA sequence is TGCGCCAGCAGCCATACCCCGGGACAGGGGGGTGGCACAGATACGCAGTATTTT.